This section outlines one T cell receptor (beta chain) sequence together with its context. Its antigen is as yet unknown. The sample is drawn from a study of shared clonotypes between healthy human individuals. Clones were read by immunoSEQ multiplex PCR, and TCRdb kept only the in-frame ones, dropping some. In the table there are over a million clones, 75% to 85% of which are singletons. Subsets obtained from CD4+ cells comprised CD45RA+ naive and CD45RA-negative memory cells. Germline CDR1 is SNHLY and CDR2 is FYNNEI. This CDR3 contains 14 residues. V was pared by 7 bases and J by 0 bases, with 13 bases between. Whole-study findings and limits: Some naive CD4 clonotypes, around 4.7%, turned up in common across four donors. Among the subsets, naive ones generally showed larger estimated richness than memory ones.

The sample consisted of memory CD4+ T cells from PBMCs. Subset noted: CD45RA-negative fraction. The TCR comes from a man in his late teens or twenties in good health. Some clones in this sample may be carry-over from other donors' samples. The chain recombines TRBV2 with TRBJ2-7, with TRBD1 as a possible D gene (6 bases). For the CDR3, the DNA is TGTGCCAGCAAGGGACAAGGGAGCTCCTACGAGCAGTACTTC. This codes for CASKGQGSSYEQYF. The whole variable domain, remainder taken from reference TRBV2 and TRBJ2-7, is EPEVTQTPSHQVTQMGQEVILRCVPISNHLYFYWYRQILGQKVEFLVSFYNNEISEKSEIFDDQFSVERPDGSNFTLKIRSTKLEDSAMYFCASKGQGSSYEQYFGPGTRLTVT.